This T cell receptor (beta chain) was observed in a study of blood T cells in healthy people across ages. General study results and limits: Unsorted PBMC material precluded a definitive naive versus antigen-experienced comparison. Relative to aged donors, long-lived donors carried more naive CD4+ cells and displayed higher diversity.

V was pared by 5 bases and J by 10 bases, with 18 bases between. The CDR3 totals 15 residues. Germline CDR1 and CDR2: SGHTA and FQGTGA. Primed by a sample-barcoded 5' primer and a J-beta primer mix, a second PCR proceeded for 7 to 11 cycles. Every cDNA molecule carried a tag from a template-switch adaptor bearing 12 random nucleotides. TCRdb reanalysed the 5' RACE reads using MiXCR and keeps one entry per CDR3 protein. The table shows about 800,000 distinct CDR3 sequences, with approximately 25% occurring only once. A word on this clonotype: Its target is not known.

These data also featured in a second study, about T cells of mothers and their children. That paper notes: Not a single persistent microchimeric T cell clone was detected.

The sequence was collected from a boy under 18 in good health. The rearrangement links TRBV7-3 to TRBJ1-6, with a tentative D call TRBD1 (6 bases). Sequenced material: blood. The CDR3 region has the DNA TGTGCCAGCAGCCTACAGGGTTCTAACGGGTCACCCCTCCACTTT. It yields the protein CASSLQGSNGSPLHF.